The 10 T cell receptor beta chains reported below all come from one sample, sequenced in a study of response to subunit inactivated influenza vaccine. TCRdb processed the RT-PCR reads anew with MiXCR; each CDR3 protein has one entry. Of a few hundred thousand distinct CDR3 sequences in the sample, just over 20% were seen once. Material: PBMCs from blood, obtained 21 months after vaccination. The source of these receptors is a man between 50 and 75 years old who received an inactivated influenza vaccine.

This chain connects TRBV20-1 to TRBJ2-7; no definite D call. Germline V gene lookup returns CDR1 DFQATT and CDR2 SNEGSKA (reference sequence). V gave up 0 bases and J gave up 7 bases, with 16 bases separating them. CDR3 length: 14 amino acids. The chain's CDR3 is CSARETENLWEQYF. The CDR3 bases are TGCAGTGCTAGAGAAACGGAAAACCTTTGGGAGCAGTACTTC.

Written as DNA, the CDR3 is TGTGCCAGCAGTTTAATGGAGCTAAACTCTGGAAACACCATATATTTT. Protein: CASSLMELNSGNTIYF. The chain links TRBV28 to TRBJ1-3; D gene ambiguous. V was trimmed by 2 bases and J by 0 bases, leaving 11 bases between them. The V gene's germline CDR1 is MDHEN and CDR2 SYDVKM. The CDR3 loop spans 16 amino acids. Variable domain in full (rest from reference TRBV28 and TRBJ1-3): DVKVTQSSRYLVKRTGEKVFLECVQDMDHENMFWYRQDPGLGLRLIYFSYDVKMKEKGDIPEGYSVSREKKERFSLILESASTNQTSMYLCASSLMELNSGNTIYFGEGSWLTVV.

The rearrangement joins TRBV15 to TRBJ1-2; no firm D call. V lost 2 bases and J 6 bases, leaving 7 bases between the germline ends. The CDR3 has 12 residues. Germline V CDR1 and CDR2: LNHNV, YYDKDF (reference sequence). The CDR3 here is CATSRSEDGYTF. CDR3 sequence (DNA): TGTGCCACCAGCAGATCGGAGGATGGCTACACCTTC. The full variable domain, completed using reference TRBV15 and TRBJ1-2, is DAMVIQNPRYQVTQFGKPVTLSCSQTLNHNVMYWYQQKSSQAPKLLFHYYDKDFNNEADTPDNFQSRRPNTSFCFLDIRSPGLGDTAMYLCATSRSEDGYTFGSGTRLTVV.

The V gene is TRBV15, the J gene TRBJ2-1; TRBD1 might be the D (6 bases). This CDR3 spans 15 amino acids. Trimming removed 6 bases from V and 4 bases from J, with 16 bases in between. CDR1 is LNHNV and CDR2 is YYDKDF in the germline V gene (reference sequence). CDR3 coding DNA: TGTGCCACCAGGGTAGGGGGTCTCAATTACAATGAGCAGTTCTTC. Encoded protein: CATRVGGLNYNEQFF.

This clonotype was observed a handful of times. V usage is TRBV15 and J usage is TRBJ1-5; 7 nucleotides agree with TRBD1. Trimming at V came to 0 bases and at J to 2 bases, leaving 4 bases not matched to a gene. CDR3 length equals 16 residues. Germline lookup yields CDR1 LNHNV and CDR2 YYDKDF (reference sequence). The DNA for the CDR3 is TGTGCCACCAGCAGAGATAAGGGGGCAGGCAATCAGCCCCAGCATTTT. Translated, it gives CATSRDKGAGNQPQHF.

The gene calls are TRBV7-8 and TRBJ1-3; TRBD1 aligns across 8 bases. Trimming at V came to 6 bases and at J to 4 bases, leaving 8 bases not matched to a gene. The V gene's germline CDR1 is SGHVS and CDR2 FQNEAQ. The CDR3 has 15 residues. The CDR3 protein is CASSTTGVFGNTIYF. The CDR3 DNA sequence: TGTGCCAGCAGTACGACAGGGGTATTCGGAAACACCATATATTTT.

This chain connects TRBV10-1 to TRBJ2-5; the D is unclear. Trimming left V 3 bases short and J 1 base short, with 15 bases between. Germline values: CDR1 WNHNN, CDR2 SYGVQD (reference sequence). The CDR3 length is 16 residues. The CDR3 loop is CASSDPVCSAQETQYF. The CDR3 nucleotides read TGCGCCAGCAGTGACCCGGTGTGTTCAGCCCAAGAGACCCAGTACTTC.

This chain joins TRBV7-8 and TRBJ1-2; perhaps TRBD1 as D (6 bases). Trimming left V 5 bases short and J 0 bases short, with 10 bases between. Germline CDR1 is SGHVS and CDR2 is FQNEAQ. The CDR3 has 14 residues. In nucleotides, the CDR3 is TGTGCCAGCAGCCTCGGGACACCTAACTATGGCTACACCTTC. Translation: CASSLGTPNYGYTF.

DNA for the CDR3: TGTGCCAGCTCACCATTCATGGACAGGGGGACAGATACGCAGTATTTT. It translates to CASSPFMDRGTDTQYF. The V call is TRBV18, the J call TRBJ2-3; 10 bases map to TRBD1. With 2 bases clipped from V and 3 bases from J, the junction kept 5 bases outside the gene matches. The V gene's germline CDR1 is KGHSH and CDR2 LQKENI. The CDR3 loop spans 16 amino acids.

The rearrangement uses TRBV6-2 or TRBV6-3 and TRBJ2-7; 7 bases line up with TRBD1. The germline gives CDR1 MNHEY, CDR2 SVGEGT. The CDR3 has 17 amino acids. The V segment lost 6 bases and the J segment 1 base; nucleotides outside the gene matches: 15. The CDR3 protein is CASRISPTGRVSYEQYF. DNA of the CDR3: TGTGCCAGCAGGATAAGTCCGACAGGGCGAGTGTCCTACGAGCAGTACTTC.